The 27 T cell receptor beta chains given below trace back to one sample, sequenced in a study of glioma-infiltrating T cells. Using RNA template, CDR3s of TCR alpha and beta were amplified with iRepertoire arm-PCR. Each CDR3 protein is one row after TCRdb ran MiXCR on the multiplex PCR reads. The data show 300,000 to 450,000 distinct CDR3 sequences, less than 50% seen once. Sequenced: glioma tissue, nonneoplastic brain tissue, or PBMCs (not recorded which). The receptors were sampled from a human donor with low-grade glioma or glioblastoma, undergoing nonglioma brain surgery, or in good health (not recorded which).

For this clonotype: Because it lacks the conserved phenylalanine or tryptophan at the end, this CDR3 is likely a read error. The chain is built from TRBV7-2 and TRBJ2-1, with D maybe TRBD1 (7 bases). The J call may be mistaken, given a closer DNA end match to TRBJ2-5. The length of the CDR3 is 13 residues. The germline CDR1 and CDR2 sequences are SGHTA and FQGNSA. CDR3: CASSSQGGETQYS. CDR3 sequence (DNA): TGTGCCAGCAGCTCCCAGGGGGGAGAGACCCAGTACTCC.

This clonotype was detected ten times or more. The gene calls are TRBV28 and TRBJ2-7; D is tentatively TRBD1 or TRBD2 (5 bases each). CDR1 MDHEN and CDR2 SYDVKM come from the germline V gene. Between the trimmed V and J ends, which lost 5 bases and 2 bases, there was a span of 16 bases. The CDR3 totals 15 residues. The CDR3 coding sequence is TGTGCCAGCAGTCCGTCGGGACGGAGCCCCTACGAGCAGTACTTC. Translating gives CASSPSGRSPYEQYF.

A remark on this clonotype: A clone one base away is much larger, so this may be a read error. The chain is built from TRBV2 and TRBJ2-7; D remains unclear. CDR3 length equals 12 residues. CDR1 and CDR2 (germline): SNHLY, FYNNEI. V was shortened by 4 bases and J by 2 bases, with 6 bases between the two germline ends. The CDR3 coding sequence is TGTGCCAGCAGTGCGACCCCCTACGAGCAGTACTTC. Its protein product is CASSATPYEQYF.

The chain has TRBV29-1 and TRBJ1-2; 9 bases match TRBD1. The length of the CDR3 is 13 residues. The germline V gene encodes CDR1 SQVTM and CDR2 ANQGSEA. V lost 1 base and J lost 3; bases outside the gene matches: 0. CDR3 loop: CSVEGTGDYGYTF. In nucleotides, the CDR3 is TGCAGCGTTGAAGGGACAGGGGACTATGGCTACACCTTC.

The chain joins TRBV2 to TRBJ1-4, with 9 nucleotides matching TRBD1. The CDR3 is 14 residues long. The germline CDR1 and CDR2 sequences are SNHLY and FYNNEI. Germline trimming cut 5 bases from V and 8 bases from J; bases unmatched to any gene: 6. CDR3 nucleotides: TGTGCCAGCAGTCCGGGACAGGGATTGGAAAAACTGTTTTTT. Translating gives CASSPGQGLEKLFF.

The chain has TRBV20-1 and TRBJ2-3; 12 nucleotides align to TRBD2. Germline-derived CDR1 and CDR2 are DFQATT and SNEGSKA (reference sequence). This CDR3 contains 15 residues. V was pared by 0 bases and J by 7 bases, with 5 bases of the junction left unmatched. The CDR3 spells CSARDRLAGVNTQYF. The CDR3 region has the DNA TGCAGTGCTAGAGATAGACTAGCGGGAGTAAATACGCAGTATTTT.

This clonotype was seen only a few times. This chain links TRBV7-2 with TRBJ2-1, with 10 bases that match TRBD2. This CDR3 has 16 amino acids. V lost 1 base to trimming and J lost 7 bases; unmatched junction nucleotides: 7. CDR1 is SGHTA and CDR2 is FQGNSA in the germline V gene. CDR3 loop: CASSLGPAGGPNEQFF. The DNA for the CDR3 is TGTGCCAGCAGCTTAGGGCCAGCGGGAGGGCCAAATGAGCAGTTCTTC.

The gene calls are TRBV20-1 and TRBJ2-7, with 8 bases that match TRBD2. This CDR3 is built from 16 residues. Germline CDR1 DFQATT, CDR2 SNEGSKA (reference sequence). With V trimmed by 3 bases and J by 2 bases, 12 bases remained unmatched. CDR3 sequence (DNA): TGCAGTGCTAGCTCCCCCCTTGGACTAGCCGCCTACGAGCAGTACTTC. It encodes CSASSPLGLAAYEQYF.

The sample holds many counts of this clonotype. The chain recombines TRBV6-2 or TRBV6-3 with TRBJ2-1, with TRBD2 identical over 7 bases. With V trimmed by 11 bases and J by 2 bases, 6 bases remained unmatched. The CDR3 is 13 amino acids. Germline loops: CDR1 MNHEY, CDR2 SVGEGT. CDR3 loop: CALSSGPYNEQFF. Written as DNA, the CDR3 is TGTGCCCTCTCTAGCGGACCCTACAATGAGCAGTTCTTC.

As to this clonotype: Mismatch with germline at one junction end may stem from a read error. The gene calls are TRBV20-1 and TRBJ2-1; TRBD2 matches 7 bases. The CDR3 is made up of 15 amino acids. Per germline, CDR1 DFQATT and CDR2 SNEGSKA (reference sequence). The CDR3 coding sequence is TGCGGTGCTAGCCCTTACGCGGGAGCCTACAATGAGCAGTTCTTC. Its translation is CGASPYAGAYNEQFF.

This clonotype was counted between two and nine times. The chain has TRBV4-1 and TRBJ2-7; TRBD2 matches 11 bases. Germline assignment: CDR1 MGHRA and CDR2 YSYEKL. The CDR3 consists of 16 residues. Trimming at V came to 0 bases and at J to 6 bases, leaving 7 bases not matched to a gene. The CDR3 region has the DNA TGCGCCAGCAGCCAAGATAGCCGGCTAGCGGGGGGCGAGCAGTACTTC. Translating it yields CASSQDSRLAGGEQYF.

The chain links TRBV7-3 to TRBJ2-3, with D hard to call. The length of the CDR3 is 14 residues. The V and J ends lost 4 bases and 3 bases respectively, with 11 bases between them. CDR1 is SGHTA, CDR2 FQGTGA, per germline. For the CDR3, the DNA is TGTGCCAGCAGCTCGAACCTGAGGACAGATACGCAGTATTTT. Residues: CASSSNLRTDTQYF.

This clonotype was recorded a few times. The chain joins TRBV20-1 to TRBJ1-1; D might be TRBD1 (5 bases). This CDR3 region has 14 residues. Germline-derived CDR1 and CDR2 are DFQATT and SNEGSKA (reference sequence). Between the trimmed V and J ends, which lost 6 bases and 2 bases, there was a span of 16 bases. The CDR3 DNA reads TGCAGTGCCGAGGGGTGGAGAACTAACACTGAAGCTTTCTTT. It translates to CSAEGWRTNTEAFF.

Remarks on this clonotype: A much larger clone lies a single base off, so this may be a read error. The genes are TRBV6-2 or TRBV6-3 and TRBJ2-7, with TRBD1 as a possible D gene (6 bases). CDR3 size: 15 residues. Germline CDR1 is MNHEY and CDR2 is SVGEGT. The CDR3 DNA reads as TGTGCCGGCAGTTCCGACAGGATCCTCTCCTACGAGCAGTACTTC. This codes for CAGSSDRILSYEQYF.

With regard to this clonotype: A much larger clone sits a single nucleotide away, making a read error possible. Because it lacks the conserved phenylalanine or tryptophan at the end, this CDR3 is likely a read error. This chain connects TRBV28 to TRBJ2-1, with D possibly matching TRBD1 (5 bases). The CDR3 is made up of 13 amino acids. The V gene lost 5 bases and the J gene lost 8 bases, with 13 bases spanning the gap. The germline V gene has CDR1 MDHEN and CDR2 SYDVKM. CDR3 loop: CASSPLRGYEQFL. The CDR3 DNA follows: TGTGCCAGCAGTCCCCTTAGGGGATATGAGCAGTTCCTC.

In this sample, this clonotype turned up many times. The V gene is TRBV7-2, the J gene TRBJ1-1, with D hard to call. The germline V gene encodes CDR1 SGHTA and CDR2 FQGNSA. The CDR3 has 14 amino acids. V was clipped by 3 bases and J by 1 base, with 9 bases between them. As DNA, the CDR3 is TGTGCCAGCAGCTTGTGGAGGGCGAACACTGAAGCTTTCTTT. Its translation: CASSLWRANTEAFF.

The chain employs TRBV12-3 or TRBV12-4 and TRBJ2-1; 8 bases align to TRBD2. The CDR3 is 15 amino acids. V was clipped by 6 bases and J by 7 bases; unmatched bases: 11. CDR3 DNA sequence: TGTGCCAGCAGCCCCCTTTCGGGAGGGAGGAATGAGCAGTTCTTC. It specifies CASSPLSGGRNEQFF.

A note on this clonotype: A much larger clonotype is one base distant, so this may be a read error. V gene TRBV20-1 combines with J gene TRBJ1-5, with no clear D. Germline values: CDR1 DFQATT, CDR2 SNEGSKA (reference sequence). The CDR3 has 12 residues. The CDR3 loop reads CSDRESNQPQHF. The CDR3 nucleotides are TGCAGTGATAGAGAGAGCAATCAGCCCCAGCATTTT.

A remark on this clonotype: A junction end diverges from the germline sequence, so it may reflect a read error. The chain combines TRBV20-1 with TRBJ1-2; tentative D call: TRBD1 (5 bases). The CDR3 sequence is 13 residues long. Germline V gene sequence: CDR1 DFQATT, CDR2 SNEGSKA (reference sequence). DNA of the CDR3: TGCAGTGCTAGAGATTACAGGAGGCATGGCTACAACTTC. Its translation is CSARDYRRHGYNF.

This clonotype was seen a few times. The genes are TRBV28 and TRBJ1-1; TRBD1 agrees at 9 bases. After removal of 2 bases from V and 5 bases from J, the junction contained 6 bases not matched to a gene. This CDR3 spans 15 amino acids. CDR1 is MDHEN, CDR2 SYDVKM, per germline. The CDR3 spells CASSLGTGLWTEAFF. CDR3 nucleotide sequence: TGTGCCAGCAGTTTAGGGACAGGGCTTTGGACTGAAGCTTTCTTT.

As regards this clonotype: A read error is possible here, since a much larger clone lies one base away. The chain uses TRBV27 and TRBJ2-1; D is possibly TRBD2 (5 bases). CDR1 and CDR2 (germline): MNHEY, SMNVEV (reference sequence). Trimming took 6 bases from V and 4 from J, leaving 13 bases between them. This CDR3 is built from 14 residues. Here the CDR3 DNA reads TGTGCCAGCAGGGACTCCGGGAATTACAATGAGCAGTTCTTC. Its translation is CASRDSGNYNEQFF.

Only a few counts were recorded for this clonotype. In DNA, the CDR3 is TGCGCCAGCAGCCAAGAAGTGGACTCCTACAATGAGCAGTTCTTC. This gives the protein CASSQEVDSYNEQFF. The chain recombines TRBV4-1 with TRBJ2-1; D call uncertain. Germline lookup yields CDR1 MGHRA and CDR2 YSYEKL. The V and J ends lost 0 bases and 0 bases respectively, with 6 bases between them. CDR3 length equals 15 residues.

As for this clonotype: With a much larger clone just one base away, this may be a read error. The CDR3 nucleotides are TGTGCCAGCAGTTTATTGGGACTCGATAGCACAGATACGCAGTATTTT. It specifies CASSLLGLDSTDTQYF. The chain employs TRBV27 and TRBJ2-3, with a weak D call TRBD2 (6 bases). Trimming shortened V by 1 base and J by 0 bases, and 11 bases separated the two germline ends. The germline gives CDR1 MNHEY, CDR2 SMNVEV (reference sequence). The CDR3 covers 16 residues.

Many counts were recorded for this clonotype. The V gene is TRBV2, the J gene TRBJ1-2; 7 bases are a match to TRBD1. Looked up from germline, CDR1 is SNHLY and CDR2 is FYNNEI. This CDR3 has 13 residues. V gave up 10 bases and J gave up 7 bases; unmatched junction bases: 12. As DNA, the CDR3 is TGTGCCACCGCGACAGGGAGGTCGGGTGGCTACACCTTC. Translation gives CATATGRSGGYTF.

J is TRBJ2-5 and V is TRBV10-3, with 13 bases fitting TRBD2. The CDR3 spans 15 residues. J lost 2 bases, V lost 6 bases, and 3 bases had no gene match. Germline V gene sequence: CDR1 ENHRY, CDR2 SYGVKD. In nucleotides, the CDR3 is TGTGCCATCAGCCCGGGACTAGCGGGGCAAGAGACCCAGTACTTC. Amino acids: CAISPGLAGQETQYF.

The J gene is TRBJ2-7, the V gene TRBV19, with TRBD2 as a possible D gene (6 bases). The CDR3 consists of 14 residues. V was trimmed by 7 bases and J by 0 bases, leaving 13 bases between them. The germline V gene has CDR1 LNHDA and CDR2 SQIVND (reference sequence). The CDR3 nucleotides read TGTGCCAGTAACCTAGCGCGAAGCTCCTACGAGCAGTACTTC. Its protein is CASNLARSSYEQYF. Looking up the rest from reference TRBV19 and TRBJ2-7 gives the full variable domain: DGGITQSPKYLFRKEGQNVTLSCEQNLNHDAMYWYRQDPGQGLRLIYYSQIVNDFQKGDIAEGYSVSREKKESFPLTVTSAQKNPTAFYLCASNLARSSYEQYFGPGTRLTVT.

The V gene is TRBV4-2, the J gene TRBJ2-5; D is possibly TRBD2 (6 bases). The CDR3 covers 17 residues. In germline, CDR1 is LGHNA, CDR2 YNFKEQ. Trimming shortened V by 1 base and J by 2 bases, and 17 bases separated the two germline ends. The CDR3 nucleotides read TGTGCCAGCAGCCAAGCTCCACCCGGGAGTGGGCAAGAGACCCAGTACTTC. It is translated as CASSQAPPGSGQETQYF.